A single sample is the source of the 24 T cell receptor beta chains below, sequenced in a study of glioma-infiltrating T cells. The iRepertoire nested amplicon-rescue multiplex PCR amplified TCR alpha and beta CDR3s from RNA. Using its own MiXCR run on the multiplex PCR reads, TCRdb lists one record per CDR3 protein. The sample holds fewer than 250,000 distinct CDR3 sequences, about 31% seen once. Source material: glioma tissue, nonneoplastic brain tissue, or PBMCs (not recorded which). The receptor source for this set is a human donor with low-grade glioma or glioblastoma, undergoing nonglioma brain surgery, or in good health (not recorded which).

The chain links TRBV3-1 to TRBJ2-7, with 13 nucleotides matching TRBD2. The CDR3 runs to 16 residues. V lost 6 bases to trimming and J lost 6 bases; unmatched junction nucleotides: 11. The germline V gene has CDR1 LGHDT and CDR2 YNNKEL (reference sequence). The CDR3 DNA reads TGTGCCAGCAGAGACCCGAGGACTAGCGGGAGACGCGAGCAGTACTTC. Encoded protein: CASRDPRTSGRREQYF.

This clonotype showed up many times. The chain links TRBV6-1 to TRBJ2-1, with 10 nucleotides matching TRBD1. CDR3 length: 15 residues. Germline CDR1 is MNHNS and CDR2 is SASEGT. The junction had 9 bases not matched to a gene; V was cut back by 6 bases and J by 7 bases. CDR3 sequence: CASSPGTGARNEQFF. The CDR3 DNA is TGTGCCAGCAGCCCTGGGACAGGGGCGAGGAATGAGCAGTTCTTC.

A note on this clonotype: A much larger clone lies one base from this, so it may be a read error. The chain combines TRBV3-1 with TRBJ2-3, with 7 bases matching TRBD2. The CDR3 runs to 16 residues. Germline CDR1 LGHDT, CDR2 YNNKEL (reference sequence). The CDR3 bases are TGTGCCAGCAGGCAAGAGAGGCTAGCGGGCACAGATACGCAGTATTTT. Translated, it gives CASRQERLAGTDTQYF.

In this sample, this clonotype turned up many times. The CDR3 DNA is TGTGCCAGCGGGGTCAGCTCCTACAATGAGCAGTTCTTC. Translating gives CASGVSSYNEQFF. The genes are TRBV7-3 and TRBJ2-1; D remains ambiguous. The CDR3 runs to 13 residues. CDR1 and CDR2 from the germline V gene are SGHTA and FQGTGA. The ends were cut back, 8 bases at V and 0 bases at J, with 8 bases in the middle.

This clonotype has at least ten counts. This chain connects TRBV6-2 or TRBV6-3 to TRBJ2-7; D is uncertain. The length of the CDR3 is 13 residues. Trimming removed 2 bases from V and 3 bases from J, with 8 bases in between. The germline V gene encodes CDR1 MNHEY and CDR2 SVGEGT. CDR3 protein: CASSYSQVYEQYF. The CDR3 coding sequence is TGTGCCAGCAGTTACAGTCAGGTCTACGAGCAGTACTTC.

This clonotype was counted ten times or more. This chain links TRBV5-1 with TRBJ2-1; no clear D gene. V was pared by 0 bases and J by 9 bases, with 7 bases between. Germline values: CDR1 SGHRS, CDR2 YFSETQ. This CDR3 comprises 12 residues. The CDR3 DNA is TGCGCCAGCAGCTTGGATTACGGTGAGCAGTTCTTC. Its protein is CASSLDYGEQFF.

Only a few counts were recorded for this clonotype. The chain uses TRBV19 and TRBJ2-7; D is unclear. V lost 3 bases and J 2 bases, leaving 14 bases between the germline ends. The V gene's germline CDR1 is LNHDA and CDR2 SQIVND (reference sequence). The CDR3 extends over 15 amino acids. DNA of the CDR3: TGTGCCAGTAGTATGGTGACGGTGACTCCCTACGAGCAGTACTTC. Encoded protein: CASSMVTVTPYEQYF. The full variable domain, its missing parts supplied by reference TRBV19 and TRBJ2-7, is DGGITQSPKYLFRKEGQNVTLSCEQNLNHDAMYWYRQDPGQGLRLIYYSQIVNDFQKGDIAEGYSVSREKKESFPLTVTSAQKNPTAFYLCASSMVTVTPYEQYFGPGTRLTVT.

This clonotype was detected ten times or more. The chain recombines TRBV6-1 with TRBJ1-2, with a possible D match to TRBD1 (5 bases). Trimming took 1 base from V and 4 from J, leaving 10 bases between them. The CDR3 totals 14 residues. Germline V gene sequence: CDR1 MNHNS, CDR2 SASEGT. This CDR3 reads CASSEGWGSYGYTF. CDR3 bases: TGTGCCAGCAGTGAAGGCTGGGGGAGCTATGGCTACACCTTC.

In this sample, this clonotype turned up many times. The gene calls are TRBV28 and TRBJ2-7, with TRBD2 matching 10 bases. The CDR3 runs to 15 residues. The germline CDR1 and CDR2 sequences are MDHEN and SYDVKM. With 2 bases clipped from V and 3 bases from J, the junction kept 4 bases outside the gene matches. The CDR3 DNA reads as TGTGCCAGCAGTTTACTTCCTAGCGGGAGCTACGAGCAGTACTTC. This sequence encodes CASSLLPSGSYEQYF.

The sample holds one count of this clonotype. A single base separates this from a much larger clone, so it may be a read error. The V and J genes are TRBV10-3 and TRBJ2-1; 9 bases agree with TRBD2. Germline lookup yields CDR1 ENHRY and CDR2 SYGVKD. This CDR3 has 16 residues. The CDR3 DNA is TGTGCCGTCAGTGCTCCCGGGACTAGCATACCCAATGAGCAGTTCTTC. This translates into CAVSAPGTSIPNEQFF.

This clonotype showed up many times. The chain couples TRBV11-2 to TRBJ2-7; 8 nucleotides align to TRBD2. The V segment lost 6 bases and the J segment 6 bases; nucleotides outside the gene matches: 13. CDR1 is SGHAT and CDR2 is FQNNGV in the germline V gene. The CDR3 covers 15 residues. The CDR3 DNA is TGTGCCAGCAGGCCAGGGACTAGGGGTGAGGGCGAGCAGTACTTC. It codes for CASRPGTRGEGEQYF.

This clonotype was seen at least ten times. The chain combines TRBV12-3 or TRBV12-4 with TRBJ1-2, with D hard to call. This CDR3 spans 12 amino acids. The V end lost 9 bases, the J end lost 4 bases, and 12 bases lay between the germline ends. CDR3 in amino acids: CASLVEAYGYTF. CDR3 sequence (DNA): TGTGCCAGTCTAGTCGAGGCCTATGGCTACACCTTC.

At least ten counts were recorded for this clonotype. V gene TRBV7-2 combines with J gene TRBJ2-1, with unresolved D. The ends were cut back, 1 base at V and 7 bases at J, with 14 bases in the middle. The germline gives CDR1 SGHTA, CDR2 FQGNSA. The CDR3 spans 15 residues. CDR3 nucleotides: TGTGCCAGCAGCTTAGTAGGCCCCCAGGTAAATGAGCAGTTCTTC. Protein: CASSLVGPQVNEQFF.

The chain carries TRBV28 and TRBJ1-1; D may be TRBD1 (5 bases). The CDR3 loop spans 16 amino acids. The V and J ends lost 5 bases and 1 base respectively, with 17 bases between them. The germline V gene encodes CDR1 MDHEN and CDR2 SYDVKM. CDR3 loop: CASSLLGERANTEAFF. The CDR3 DNA reads TGTGCCAGCAGTCTTTTAGGGGAGAGGGCGAACACTGAAGCTTTCTTT.

This clonotype was seen ten or more times. The gene calls are TRBV7-8 and TRBJ1-4; possible D gene TRBD1, 5 bases. The CDR3 length is 15 residues. The ends were cut back, 4 bases at V and 7 bases at J, with 16 bases in the middle. Looked up from germline, CDR1 is SGHVS and CDR2 is FQNEAQ. The CDR3 spells CASSSWTLMPEKLFF. The CDR3 coding sequence is TGTGCCAGCAGCTCCTGGACACTTATGCCTGAAAAACTGTTTTTT.

This clonotype was picked up many times. The V gene is TRBV20-1, the J gene TRBJ2-7, with 8 bases aligning to TRBD1. The CDR3 is 18 amino acids. The germline CDR1 and CDR2 sequences are DFQATT and SNEGSKA (reference sequence). The trim removed 0 bases at V and 5 bases at J, leaving 18 bases unmatched. CDR3 amino acids: CSARDEGAAGGLPNEQYF. DNA of the CDR3: TGCAGTGCTAGAGATGAAGGGGCGGCAGGGGGCCTTCCTAACGAGCAGTACTTC.

Of note for this clonotype: Because it lacks the conserved phenylalanine or tryptophan at the end, this CDR3 is likely a read error. It is unclear where the CDR3 begins or ends on the DNA, so no DNA is shown, and the CDR3 is as TCRdb lists it. The rearrangement uses TRBV6-5 and TRBJ2-1; TRBD1, the table's D call, was not compared with the DNA. The germline CDR1 and CDR2 sequences are MNHEY and SVGAGI. The CDR3 comprises 16 residues, both ends counted. The CDR3 spells CASSYSNRGLLNEKLL.

V and J are TRBV20-1 and TRBJ1-1; tentative D call: TRBD1 (5 bases). This CDR3 spans 14 amino acids. V lost 8 bases, J lost 6 bases, and 22 bases lay in between. Germline CDR1 is DFQATT and CDR2 is SNEGSKA (reference sequence). This chain's CDR3 is CSPGGAGIVAEAFF. The CDR3, as DNA: TGCAGTCCAGGAGGGGCAGGCATCGTCGCTGAAGCTTTCTTT.

Regarding this clonotype: A much more abundant neighbour one base away suggests this may be a read error. This chain uses TRBV20-1 with TRBJ2-1; 9 bases map to TRBD1. Germline V CDR1 and CDR2: DFQATT, SNEGSKA (reference sequence). This CDR3 comprises 15 residues. The DNA for the CDR3 is TGCAGTGCTAGGGCCGGACAGGGGCGAGACAATGAGCGGTTCTTC. It is translated as CSARAGQGRDNERFF.

This clonotype was counted at least ten times. The gene calls are TRBV6-5 and TRBJ1-1; D is perhaps TRBD1 (6 bases). This CDR3 comprises 14 residues. V was pared by 0 bases and J by 4 bases, with 9 bases between. The germline V gene has CDR1 MNHEY and CDR2 SVGAGI. Here the CDR3 reads CASSYSGGSTEAFF. DNA of the CDR3: TGTGCCAGCAGTTACTCAGGGGGAAGCACTGAAGCTTTCTTT.

As to this clonotype: This may be a read error, as it is one base from a much larger clone. This chain connects TRBV4-1 to TRBJ1-2, with D hard to call. V was trimmed by 0 bases and J by 2 bases, leaving 13 bases between them. Germline assignment: CDR1 MGHRA and CDR2 YSYEKL. This CDR3 spans 16 amino acids. The DNA of the CDR3 is TGCGCCAGCAGCCAAGATCTACGGACGGGCAACTATGGCTACACCTTC. Translated: CASSQDLRTGNYGYTF.

This clonotype was counted ten times or more. The CDR3 coding sequence is TGTGCCAGCAGTTACGGACAGGGGGTAGAGACCCAGTACTTC. Translation: CASSYGQGVETQYF. The chain joins TRBV6-6 to TRBJ2-5; TRBD1 agrees at 10 bases. Germline V gives CDR1 MNHNY, CDR2 SVGAGI (reference sequence). This CDR3 contains 14 residues. With V trimmed by 2 bases and J by 4 bases, 1 base remained unmatched.

This clonotype was observed a few times. This chain connects TRBV5-6 to TRBJ2-7; D might be TRBD1 or TRBD2, each matching 5 bases. The ends were cut back, 4 bases at V and 3 bases at J, with 17 bases in the middle. The length of the CDR3 is 15 residues. Germline V gene sequence: CDR1 SGHDT, CDR2 YYEEEE. The CDR3 sequence is CASSPLGPKVYEQYF. The CDR3, as DNA: TGTGCCAGCAGCCCTCTGGGACCGAAAGTCTACGAGCAGTACTTC.

This clonotype was counted ten times or more. This rearrangement joins TRBV5-5 to TRBJ2-3, with D perhaps assigned TRBD1 or TRBD2 (5 bases each). The CDR3 extends over 15 amino acids. Germline V lookup: CDR1 SGHKS, CDR2 YYEKEE (reference sequence). V lost 1 base and J 3 bases, leaving 12 bases between the germline ends. CDR3: CASSLFAGTTDTQYF. The CDR3 region has the DNA TGTGCCAGCAGCTTGTTTGCAGGGACGACAGATACGCAGTATTTT.